The 2 T cell receptor beta chains reported below all come from one sample, sequenced in a study of human T cells and chemical hapten exposure. Indicated time point: patch test 3, about 24 weeks after DPC sensitization. As to treatment: therapeutic diphenylcyclopropenone sensitization with weekly scalp DPC. TCRdb reanalysed the RACE reads using MiXCR and keeps one entry per CDR3 protein. The sample has around 150,000 distinct CDR3 sequences, roughly a quarter seen once; the top ten hold 2.1%. This specimen was whole blood, taken in connection with sensitization to the hapten diphenylcyclopropenone (DPC). The source of these receptors is a woman aged 18 to 35 with alopecia areata. Some clones in this sample may be carry-over from other donors' samples.

The rearrangement links TRBV12-3 or TRBV12-4 to TRBJ2-7; D unclear. V shed 7 bases and J shed 2 bases, with 6 bases lying between them. The CDR3 length is 11 residues. CDR3: CASTNAYEQYF. The CDR3 coding sequence is TGTGCCAGCACCAATGCCTACGAGCAGTACTTC.

In its sample, this clonotype was seen a few times. V gene TRBV5-1 combines with J gene TRBJ2-7; the match to TRBD1 covers 10 bases. The CDR3 has 14 residues. The ends lost 4 bases at V and 4 bases at J; junction bases unmatched: 5. In germline, CDR1 is SGHRS, CDR2 YFSETQ. CDR3 in amino acids: CASSIDRGRYEQYF. CDR3 nucleotides: TGCGCCAGCAGCATCGACAGGGGGCGATACGAGCAGTACTTC.